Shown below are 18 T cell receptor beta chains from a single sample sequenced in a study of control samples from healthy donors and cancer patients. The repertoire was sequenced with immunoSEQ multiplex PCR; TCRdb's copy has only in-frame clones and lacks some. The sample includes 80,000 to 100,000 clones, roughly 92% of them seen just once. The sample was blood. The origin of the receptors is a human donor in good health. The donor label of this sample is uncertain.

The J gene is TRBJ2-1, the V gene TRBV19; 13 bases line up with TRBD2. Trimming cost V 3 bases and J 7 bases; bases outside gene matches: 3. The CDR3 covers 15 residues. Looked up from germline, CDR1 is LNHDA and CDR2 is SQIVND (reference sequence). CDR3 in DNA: TGTGCCAGTAGTATTGGACTAGCGGGGGTTAATGAGCAGTTCTTC. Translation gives CASSIGLAGVNEQFF.

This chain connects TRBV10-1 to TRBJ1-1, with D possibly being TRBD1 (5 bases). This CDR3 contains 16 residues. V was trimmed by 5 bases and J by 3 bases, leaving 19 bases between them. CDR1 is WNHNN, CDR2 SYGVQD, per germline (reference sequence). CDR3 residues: CASSSGRLFGDTEAFF. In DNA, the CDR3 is TGCGCCAGCAGTTCGGGACGGCTTTTTGGGGACACTGAAGCTTTCTTT.

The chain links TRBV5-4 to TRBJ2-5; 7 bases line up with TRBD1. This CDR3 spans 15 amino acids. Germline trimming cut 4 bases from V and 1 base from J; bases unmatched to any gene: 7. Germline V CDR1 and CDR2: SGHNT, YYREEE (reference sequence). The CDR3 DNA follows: TGTGCCAGCAGCATAGGGACAGCTGTCCAAGAGACCCAGTACTTC. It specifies CASSIGTAVQETQYF.

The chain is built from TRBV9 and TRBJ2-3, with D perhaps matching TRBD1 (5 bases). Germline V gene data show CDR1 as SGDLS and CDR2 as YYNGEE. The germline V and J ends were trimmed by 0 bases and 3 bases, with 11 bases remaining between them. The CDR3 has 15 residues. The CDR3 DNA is TGTGCCAGCAGCGTAGAGCCAGGGATAACAGATACGCAGTATTTT. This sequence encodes CASSVEPGITDTQYF.

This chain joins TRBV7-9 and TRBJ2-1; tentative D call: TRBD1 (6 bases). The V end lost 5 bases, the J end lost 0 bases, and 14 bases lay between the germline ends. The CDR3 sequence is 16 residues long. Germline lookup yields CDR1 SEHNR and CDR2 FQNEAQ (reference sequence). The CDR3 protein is CASSKGQLSSYNEQFF. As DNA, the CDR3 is TGTGCCAGCAGCAAAGGACAGCTGAGCTCCTACAATGAGCAGTTCTTC.

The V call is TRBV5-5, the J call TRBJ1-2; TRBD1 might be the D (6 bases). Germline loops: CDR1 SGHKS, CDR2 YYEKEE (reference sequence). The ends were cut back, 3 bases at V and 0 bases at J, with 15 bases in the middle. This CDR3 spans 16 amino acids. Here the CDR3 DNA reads TGTGCCAGCAGCTCCGGGACACCCCGAGCTAACTATGGCTACACCTTC. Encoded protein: CASSSGTPRANYGYTF.

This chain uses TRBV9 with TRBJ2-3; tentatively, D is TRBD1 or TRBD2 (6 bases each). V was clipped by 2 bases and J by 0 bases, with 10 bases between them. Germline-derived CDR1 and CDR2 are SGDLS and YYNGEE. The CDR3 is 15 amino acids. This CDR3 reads CASSVRGPSTDTQYF. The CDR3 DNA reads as TGTGCCAGCAGCGTTCGGGGGCCCAGCACAGATACGCAGTATTTT.

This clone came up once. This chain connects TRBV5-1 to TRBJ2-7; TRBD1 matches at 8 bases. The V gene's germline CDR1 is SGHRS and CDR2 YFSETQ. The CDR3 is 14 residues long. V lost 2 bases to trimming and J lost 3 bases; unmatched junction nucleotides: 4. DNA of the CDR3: TGCGCCAGCAGCTTTACAGGGGGGCACTACGAGCAGTACTTC. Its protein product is CASSFTGGHYEQYF.

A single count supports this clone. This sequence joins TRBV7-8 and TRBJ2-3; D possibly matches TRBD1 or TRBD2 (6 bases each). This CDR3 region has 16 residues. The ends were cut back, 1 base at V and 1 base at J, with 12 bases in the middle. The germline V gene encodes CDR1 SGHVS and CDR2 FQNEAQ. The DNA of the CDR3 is TGTGCCAGCAGCTTAGAGGGGGGCGCTGGCACAGATACGCAGTATTTT. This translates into CASSLEGGAGTDTQYF.

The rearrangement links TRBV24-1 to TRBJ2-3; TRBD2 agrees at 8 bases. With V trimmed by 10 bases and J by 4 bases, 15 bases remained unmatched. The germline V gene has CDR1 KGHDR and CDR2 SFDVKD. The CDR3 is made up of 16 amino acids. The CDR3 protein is CATGPGSAGGADTQYF. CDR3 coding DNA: TGTGCCACTGGACCTGGTTCGGCCGGGGGGGCAGATACGCAGTATTTT.

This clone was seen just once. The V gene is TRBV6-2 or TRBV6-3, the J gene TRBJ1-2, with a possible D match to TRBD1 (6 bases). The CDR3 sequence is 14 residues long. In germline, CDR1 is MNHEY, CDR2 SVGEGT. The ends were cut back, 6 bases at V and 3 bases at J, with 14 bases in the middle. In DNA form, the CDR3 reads TGTGCCAGCAGCAAAGGCGGACAGTACTATGGCTACACCTTC. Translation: CASSKGGQYYGYTF.

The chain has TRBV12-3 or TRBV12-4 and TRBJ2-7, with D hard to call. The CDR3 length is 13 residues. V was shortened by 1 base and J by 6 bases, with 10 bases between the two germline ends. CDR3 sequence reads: CASSLGKGGEQYV. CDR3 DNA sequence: TGTGCCAGCAGTTTAGGGAAGGGCGGCGAGCAGTACGTC.

The CDR3 coding sequence is TGTGCCAGCAGCGAGACAGGGACAGATACGCAGTATTTT. It specifies CASSETGTDTQYF. The genes are TRBV7-7 and TRBJ2-3; TRBD1 agrees at 7 bases. The germline V gene encodes CDR1 SSHAT and CDR2 FNYEAQ (reference sequence). The ends lost 5 bases at V and 3 bases at J; junction bases unmatched: 2. CDR3 length: 13 amino acids. Drawing the rest from reference TRBV7-7 and TRBJ2-3, the complete variable domain is GAGVSQSPRYKVTKRGQDVTLRCDPISSHATLYWYQQALGQGPEFLTYFNYEAQPDKSGLPSDRFSAERPEGSISTLTIQRTEQRDSAMYRCASSETGTDTQYFGPGTRLTVL.

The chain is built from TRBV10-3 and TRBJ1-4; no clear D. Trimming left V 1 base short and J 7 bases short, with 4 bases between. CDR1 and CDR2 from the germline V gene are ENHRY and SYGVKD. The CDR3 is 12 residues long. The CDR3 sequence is CAISEFGEKLFF. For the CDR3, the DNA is TGTGCCATCAGTGAGTTTGGTGAAAAACTGTTTTTT.

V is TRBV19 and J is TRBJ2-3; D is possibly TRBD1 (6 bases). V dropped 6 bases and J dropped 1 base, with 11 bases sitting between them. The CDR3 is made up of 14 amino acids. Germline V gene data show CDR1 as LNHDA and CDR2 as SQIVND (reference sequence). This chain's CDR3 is CASSRDIRTDTQYF. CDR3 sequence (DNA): TGTGCCAGTAGCCGGGACATACGCACAGATACGCAGTATTTT.

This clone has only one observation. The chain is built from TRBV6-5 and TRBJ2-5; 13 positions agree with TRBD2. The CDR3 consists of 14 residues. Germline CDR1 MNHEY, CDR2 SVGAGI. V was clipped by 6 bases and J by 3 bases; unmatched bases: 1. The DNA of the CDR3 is TGTGCCAGCAGGGGGACTAGCGGGGAAGAGACCCAGTACTTC. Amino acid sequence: CASRGTSGEETQYF.

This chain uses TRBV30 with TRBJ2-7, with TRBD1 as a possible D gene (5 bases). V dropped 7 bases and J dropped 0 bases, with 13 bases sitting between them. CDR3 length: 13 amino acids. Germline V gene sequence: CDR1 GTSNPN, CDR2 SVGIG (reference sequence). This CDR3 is CAFRRGPSYEQYF. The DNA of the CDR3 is TGTGCCTTTCGAAGGGGTCCCTCCTACGAGCAGTACTTC.

The CDR3 coding sequence is TGTGCCAGCAGTGGGCCCGACAGGACCGCGAACACCGGGGAGCTGTTTTTT. It codes for CASSGPDRTANTGELFF. V usage is TRBV6-1 and J usage is TRBJ2-2; D may be TRBD1 (6 bases). Germline CDR1 reads MNHNS; CDR2 reads SASEGT. The V and J ends lost 4 bases and 0 bases respectively, with 15 bases between them. CDR3 size: 17 residues.